Sequencing of this T cell receptor (beta chain) was carried out in a study of identifying expanded T cells in peripheral blood. The V gene's germline CDR1 is MNHNS and CDR2 SASEGT. Trimming took 5 bases from V and 5 from J; bases not matched to a gene: 14. There are 16 residues in the CDR3. Some clones are missing from TCRdb's copy, which holds only in-frame ones; the method was immunoSEQ multiplex PCR. Among roughly 100,000 clones listed, about 87% were seen once. The sample was blood. The chain employs TRBV6-1 and TRBJ2-5; 7 bases match TRBD2. The receptor's source is a person aged 18 to 70 in good health. The chain's CDR3 is CASSKGDYTPGETQYF. As DNA, the CDR3 is TGTGCCAGCAGTAAAGGGGACTATACACCAGGGGAGACCCAGTACTTC.